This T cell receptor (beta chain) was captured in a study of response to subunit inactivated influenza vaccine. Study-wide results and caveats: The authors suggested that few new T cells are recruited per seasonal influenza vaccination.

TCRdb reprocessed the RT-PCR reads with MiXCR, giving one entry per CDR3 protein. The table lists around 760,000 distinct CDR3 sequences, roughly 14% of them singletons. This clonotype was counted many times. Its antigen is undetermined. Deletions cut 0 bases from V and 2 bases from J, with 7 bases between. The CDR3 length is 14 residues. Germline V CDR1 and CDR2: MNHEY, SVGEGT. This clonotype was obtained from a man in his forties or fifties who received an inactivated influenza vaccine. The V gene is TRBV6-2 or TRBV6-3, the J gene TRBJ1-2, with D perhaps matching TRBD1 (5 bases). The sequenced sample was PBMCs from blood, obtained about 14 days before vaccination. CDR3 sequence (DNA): TGTGCCAGCAGTTACTCGGGGCGGAACTATGGCTACACCTTC. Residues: CASSYSGRNYGYTF.